The clone carrying this TCR beta chain was recorded at least ten times. The target antigen is unknown. This CDR3 is 11 amino acids long. The ends were cut back, 5 bases at V and 10 bases at J, with 11 bases in the middle. MiXCR, run by TCRdb on the PCR reads, gives a single entry per CDR3 protein. This sample yields around 320,000 distinct CDR3 sequences, of which under 25% are seen a single time; 0.74% belongs to the top ten. This record comes from a study of molecular identifiers for immune sequencing clone quantification. At the level of the study: Five aliquots were made in replicates from the RNA of approximately 20,000 or 98,000 naive CD8 cells, and four were sequenced. Study observations and caveats: For highly expanded clones, sizes could be underestimated when identical TCR molecules share a barcode.

The sequence was collected from a human donor in good health. Some libraries in this study had Jurkat cell RNA spiked in. The specimen sequenced was naive CD8+ T cells from blood, with Jurkat cell RNA spiked in. Specified subset: FACS-sorted CD8+CD4-CCR7+CD45RA+ naive T cells. The rearrangement joins TRBV12-3 or TRBV12-4 to TRBJ1-1; tentative D call: TRBD1 (5 bases). The CDR3 reads CASSLGRGAFF. CDR3 bases: TGTGCCAGCAGTCTTGGGAGGGGAGCTTTCTTT.